The 7 T cell receptor beta chains below all came from one sample that was sequenced in a study of shared clonotypes between healthy human individuals. Clones were read by immunoSEQ multiplex PCR, and TCRdb kept only the in-frame ones, dropping some. The sample lists 2 million to 2.5 million clones, around 90% occurring once. The sample comprised naive CD4+ T cells from PBMCs. Subset described: CD45RA+ positively selected. Source of these receptors: a young man in good health. Some clones in this sample may be carry-over from other donors' samples.

The genes are TRBV27 and TRBJ2-1; D not certain. The CDR3 runs to 12 residues. Trimming took 5 bases from V and 4 from J, leaving 6 bases between them. The germline CDR1 and CDR2 sequences are MNHEY and SMNVEV (reference sequence). The CDR3 DNA follows: TGTGCCAGCAGTACGGTATACAATGAGCAGTTCTTC. Its protein is CASSTVYNEQFF.

The chain recombines TRBV6-5 with TRBJ1-1; the match to TRBD1 covers 12 bases. The CDR3 consists of 15 residues. Per germline, CDR1 MNHEY and CDR2 SVGAGI. The V segment lost 6 bases and the J segment 0 bases; nucleotides outside the gene matches: 2. The CDR3 bases are TGTGCCAGCAGGGGACAGGGGGCGATGAACACTGAAGCTTTCTTT. The encoded protein is CASRGQGAMNTEAFF.

This chain connects TRBV12-5 to TRBJ2-3, with 8 bases fitting TRBD2. With 1 base clipped from V and 13 bases from J, the junction kept 10 bases outside the gene matches. The germline V gene has CDR1 LGHNT and CDR2 FRNRAP. The CDR3 consists of 14 residues. The CDR3 spells CASGLDSIAGREYF. The CDR3 DNA reads as TGTGCTAGTGGTTTGGATTCCATAGCGGGAAGGGAGTATTTT.

Here the CDR3 reads CASSPEQRLLQYF. CDR3 coding DNA: TGTGCCAGCTCACCAGAGCAACGGCTCCTACAGTACTTC. The chain combines TRBV18 with TRBJ2-7; D is uncertain. The germline gives CDR1 KGHSH, CDR2 LQKENI. Trimming removed 2 bases at V and 10 bases at J, with 15 bases between. The CDR3 loop spans 13 amino acids.

A note on this clone: Other DNA sequences from this sample encode an identical CDR3 as well. The CDR3 DNA reads TGTGCCAGTAGTATAGTAGGGAACACCGGGGAGCTGTTTTTT. Translating gives CASSIVGNTGELFF. The rearrangement links TRBV19 to TRBJ2-2; D gene unclear. The CDR3 is 14 residues long. V gave up 1 base and J gave up 1 base, with 4 bases separating them. In germline, CDR1 is LNHDA, CDR2 SQIVND (reference sequence).

V gene TRBV4-1 combines with J gene TRBJ2-3; 9 bases align to TRBD2. Germline V CDR1 and CDR2: MGHRA, YSYEKL. This CDR3 comprises 16 residues. The V segment lost 3 bases and the J segment 4 bases; nucleotides outside the gene matches: 8. For the CDR3, the DNA is TGCGCCAGCAGCCAGGGTAGCGGGAGAATCTCAGATACGCAGTATTTT. It translates to CASSQGSGRISDTQYF.

CDR3 coding DNA: TGTGCCAGCCTCCGGACGTCTCCCTACGAGCAGTACTTC. Protein sequence: CASLRTSPYEQYF. This chain joins TRBV6-1 and TRBJ2-7; D is ambiguous. The CDR3 consists of 13 residues. Germline values: CDR1 MNHNS, CDR2 SASEGT. V lost 8 bases and J lost 2, with 13 bases in between.